This T cell receptor (beta chain) derives from a study of neurological immune-mediated disorders. There are many counts of this clonotype. V shed 5 bases, J shed 5 bases, and the junction held 11 bases outside the gene matches. CDR1 is SGHTA, CDR2 FQGNSA, per germline. The CDR3 spans 15 residues. Each TCR transcript was tagged with a 10-nucleotide random UMI during 5'RACE. TCRdb processed the 5' RACE reads anew with MiXCR; each CDR3 protein has one entry. The sample records some 41,000 distinct CDR3 sequences, 2% to 2.5% being singletons. The unsorted libraries were made from 2 million PBMCs kept at -80 C.

Source material: PBMCs. The receptor was derived from a man in his thirties or forties with multiple sclerosis. This rearrangement joins TRBV7-2 to TRBJ2-5; 7 nucleotides match TRBD1. The CDR3 region has the DNA TGTGCCAGCAGCCTCCAAAGGACAGGAAGGGAGACCCAGTACTTC. Translating it yields CASSLQRTGRETQYF.